This T cell receptor beta chain derives from a study of tumor and adjacent non-tumor tissue in lung cancer. Study-wide background: There were about twelve adenocarcinoma, a couple of squamous cell carcinoma and 1 small cell lung cancer cases. On average, productive TCRbeta reads reached 4 million to 5 million per sample. Whole-study findings and limits: Top 100 clones took a larger repertoire share in normal lung. Shorter survival was associated with higher TCR diversity in tumors.

This clonotype came up a few times. Its antigen is unidentified. A modified ARM-PCR protocol with three rounds of nested PCR amplified TCRbeta. TCRdb reanalysed the multiplex PCR reads using MiXCR and keeps one entry per CDR3 protein. The sample comprises 70,000 or so distinct CDR3 sequences, 60% of which are singletons, and over 20% rests with the top ten. No cell sorting was done before RNA was extracted from the tissue. The CDR3 is 14 amino acids. Germline CDR1 and CDR2: MDHEN and SYDVKM. V gave up 5 bases and J gave up 3 bases; unmatched junction bases: 4. Sequencing was carried out using lung tumor tissue. The sequence came from a man between 45 and 60 years old with non-small cell lung cancer. V and J are TRBV28 and TRBJ2-3; 8 nucleotides align to TRBD2. The CDR3 region is CASSLLAGTDTQYF. In DNA form, the CDR3 reads TGTGCCAGCAGTCTATTAGCGGGGACAGATACGCAGTATTTT.